This TCR beta chain was profiled in a study of T cell responses to AZD1222 COVID-19 vaccine (dated by TCRdb to about 2021). Turning to the overall study: TCR sequencing was performed for roughly 250 trial participants, of whom around 210 were given two doses of AZD1222 and around 26 were given two doses of MenACWY control vaccine. Trial participants were enrolled by age into subgroups of 18-55, 56-69 and 70-plus years, and about 150, 27 and 61 TCR-sequenced participants, respectively, were included in these subgroups.

The CDR3 regions of human TCRbeta chains were analyzed by immunosequencing. In the authors' own workflow: Repertoire TCRs were matched against a reference library of SARS-CoV-2-specific TCRs generated with the MIRA antigen-specificity platform. Breadth meant the fraction of unique TCRs that were SARS-CoV-2-associated, whereas depth meant the fraction of total T cells that were SARS-CoV-2-associated. Using the MIRA data, each spike-specific TCR was assigned both to the spike region to which the TCR was reactive and to a CD4 or CD8 class. Log10-transformed breadth and depth values were compared by one-way ANOVA with Sidak's multiple comparisons tests. TCRdb took this table from immuneACCESS and kept in-frame rearrangements with V and J called. Such tables lack part of the clones; where checked against another copy, unresolved V genes explain under half of the gap, and the rest is unexplained. V, J and clone size are taken as reported in that table, and D and trimming were inferred from the DNA itself. Here the sample has 150,000 or so clones; just under 90% occur a single time. The top ten clones comprise roughly 4% of the sample.

From the germline V gene (reference sequence), CDR1 is LNHDA and CDR2 is SQIVND. V loses 7 bases, J loses 2 bases, and the germline ends lie 9 bases apart. The CDR3 numbers 13 residues from cysteine through phenylalanine. The entry retains the CDR3 DNA only, 39 bases that are in frame from base 1. Points the paper makes about the study in general: The whole spike protein was spanned by vaccine-associated CD4 TCRs, and dominant responses were seen in regions 160-218 and 743-854. Because no samples from the day 14 peak response were available, repertoires could be characterized only after the peak T cell response. Spike-specific TCR breadth and depth rose significantly after two AZD1222 doses compared with day 0 and with MenACWY recipients. Conclusions about previously exposed vaccinees are limited because only five to seven AZD1222 recipients were SARS-CoV-2 seropositive at baseline. In the small 56-69-year group, the increase in depth fell short of significance, most likely because of low power. Epitopes outside the regions mutated in the B.1.351 and B.1.1.7 variants were reportedly recognized by nearly half of the unique spike-specific TCRs. Most participants were white British and females outnumbered males, and the authors suggested that clonal diversity may have been underestimated.

In light of the paper, this sample's time point label describes: about 28 days (+/-7) after the second vaccine dose. This sample's treatment or condition label indicates: meningococcal conjugate vaccine given as trial control. The vaccinee samples were drawn from two UK trials, COV001 and COV002, one of which was a single-blind randomized controlled phase 2/3 trial testing AZD1222 (ChAdOx1 nCoV-19) in healthy adults. Trial participant PBMC samples were collected at day 0 and day 28 after the second dose for TCRbeta chain sequencing. In the case of this clone: Its antigen is not yet known. No much larger clone is present one base from it, and per-base qualities are unavailable.

The receptor's source is an adult who received the MenACWY meningococcal vaccine as a control. The specimen comprised peripheral blood, sampled 28 days after the second dose of the MenACWY control vaccine. The V and J segments used are TRBV19 and TRBJ1-5; a confident D gene designation cannot be given. The CDR3 reads CASKREGNQPQHF. The bases are TGTGCCAGTAAGAGGGAGGGCAATCAGCCCCAGCATTTT.